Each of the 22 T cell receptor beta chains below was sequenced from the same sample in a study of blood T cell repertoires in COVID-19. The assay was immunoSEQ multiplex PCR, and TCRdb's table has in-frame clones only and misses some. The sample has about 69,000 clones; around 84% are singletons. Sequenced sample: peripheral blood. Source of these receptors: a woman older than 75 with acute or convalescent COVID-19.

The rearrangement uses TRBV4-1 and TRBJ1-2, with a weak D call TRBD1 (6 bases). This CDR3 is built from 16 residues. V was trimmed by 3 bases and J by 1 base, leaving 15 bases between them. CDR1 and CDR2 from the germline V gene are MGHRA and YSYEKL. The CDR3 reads CASSHNDRMDNYGYTF. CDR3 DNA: TGCGCCAGCAGCCACAACGACAGGATGGATAACTATGGCTACACCTTC.

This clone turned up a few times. In nucleotides, the CDR3 is TGCGCCAGCAGCTCCGGGACATCCACTGAAGCTTTCTTT. This gives the protein CASSSGTSTEAFF. This chain links TRBV5-1 with TRBJ1-1; maybe TRBD1 (6 bases). Per the germline V gene, CDR1 is SGHRS and CDR2 is YFSETQ. The CDR3 has 13 residues. The ends were cut back, 3 bases at V and 4 bases at J, with 10 bases in the middle.

The CDR3 DNA reads TGTGCCAGCAGCCAAATAATCTCGGGGGGGGCGTCCTACAATGAGCAGTTCTTC. Encoded protein: CASSQIISGGASYNEQFF. The rearrangement links TRBV3-1 (or the pseudogene TRBV3-2) to TRBJ2-1; 8 bases fit TRBD2. Germline loops: CDR1 LGHDT, CDR2 YNNKEL (reference sequence). With 2 bases clipped from V and 1 base from J, the junction kept 10 bases outside the gene matches. This CDR3 has 18 amino acids.

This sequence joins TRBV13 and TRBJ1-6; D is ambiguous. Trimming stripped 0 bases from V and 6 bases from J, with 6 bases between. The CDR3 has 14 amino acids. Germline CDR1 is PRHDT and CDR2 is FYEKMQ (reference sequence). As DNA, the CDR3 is TGTGCCAGCAGCTTAGGGAGGGTTAATTCACCCCTCCACTTT. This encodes CASSLGRVNSPLHF.

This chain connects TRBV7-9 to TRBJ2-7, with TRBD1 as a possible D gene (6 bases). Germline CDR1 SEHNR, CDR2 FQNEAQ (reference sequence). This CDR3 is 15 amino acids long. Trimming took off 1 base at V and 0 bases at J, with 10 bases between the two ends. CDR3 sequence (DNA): TGTGCCAGCAGCTTAGTTTCAGGGGTCTCCTACGAGCAGTACTTC. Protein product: CASSLVSGVSYEQYF.

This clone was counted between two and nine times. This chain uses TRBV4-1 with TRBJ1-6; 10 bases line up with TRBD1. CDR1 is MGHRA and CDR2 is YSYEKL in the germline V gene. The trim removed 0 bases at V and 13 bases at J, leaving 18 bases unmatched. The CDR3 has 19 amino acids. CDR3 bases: TGCGCCAGCAGCCAAGAGGGGGACAGGGGCCACGGAATAGCTTGGCCCCTCCACTTT. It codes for CASSQEGDRGHGIAWPLHF.

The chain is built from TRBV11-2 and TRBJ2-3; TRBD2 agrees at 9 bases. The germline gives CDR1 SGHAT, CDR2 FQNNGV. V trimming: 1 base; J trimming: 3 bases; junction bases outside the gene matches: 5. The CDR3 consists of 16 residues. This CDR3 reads CASSLVAGGQTDTQYF. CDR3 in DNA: TGTGCCAGCAGCTTAGTGGCGGGGGGGCAAACAGATACGCAGTATTTT.

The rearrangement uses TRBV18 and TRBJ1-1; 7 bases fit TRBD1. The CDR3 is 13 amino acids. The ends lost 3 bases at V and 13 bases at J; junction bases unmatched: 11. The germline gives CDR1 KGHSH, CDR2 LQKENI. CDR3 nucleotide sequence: TGTGCCAGCTCACCCGGGACAGCTCATAATGGTTTCTTT. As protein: CASSPGTAHNGFF.

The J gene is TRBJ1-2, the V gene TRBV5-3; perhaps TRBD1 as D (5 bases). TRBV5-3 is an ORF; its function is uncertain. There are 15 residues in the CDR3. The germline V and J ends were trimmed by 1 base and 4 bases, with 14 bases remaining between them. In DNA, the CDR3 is TGTGCCAGAAGCTTGAAAAAGGGGTTCTTCTATGGCTACACCTTC. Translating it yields CARSLKKGFFYGYTF.

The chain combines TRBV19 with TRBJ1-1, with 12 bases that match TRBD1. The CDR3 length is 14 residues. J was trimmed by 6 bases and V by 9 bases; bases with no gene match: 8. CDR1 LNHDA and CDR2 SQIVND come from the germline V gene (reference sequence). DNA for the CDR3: TGTGCCAGCGGGGACAGGGGGCGTAGGGCTGAAGCTTTCTTT. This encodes CASGDRGRRAEAFF.

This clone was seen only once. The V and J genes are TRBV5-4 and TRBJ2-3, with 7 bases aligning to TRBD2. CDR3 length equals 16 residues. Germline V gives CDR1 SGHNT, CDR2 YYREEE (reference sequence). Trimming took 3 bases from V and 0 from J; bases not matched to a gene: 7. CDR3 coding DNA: TGTGCCAGCAGCTCAAGGCTAGCGGTGAGCACAGATACGCAGTATTTT. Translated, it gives CASSSRLAVSTDTQYF.

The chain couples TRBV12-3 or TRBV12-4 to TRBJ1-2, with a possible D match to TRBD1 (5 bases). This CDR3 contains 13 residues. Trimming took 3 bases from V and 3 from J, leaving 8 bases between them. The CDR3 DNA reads TGTGCCAGCAGTTTCCGCAGGGACTATGGCTACACCTTC. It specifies CASSFRRDYGYTF.

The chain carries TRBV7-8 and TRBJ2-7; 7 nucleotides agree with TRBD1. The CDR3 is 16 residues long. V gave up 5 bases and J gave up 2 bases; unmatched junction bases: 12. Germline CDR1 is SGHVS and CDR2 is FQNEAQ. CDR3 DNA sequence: TGTGCCAGCAGCGAATACCGGGACAGCCGAACCTACGAGCAGTACTTC. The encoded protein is CASSEYRDSRTYEQYF.

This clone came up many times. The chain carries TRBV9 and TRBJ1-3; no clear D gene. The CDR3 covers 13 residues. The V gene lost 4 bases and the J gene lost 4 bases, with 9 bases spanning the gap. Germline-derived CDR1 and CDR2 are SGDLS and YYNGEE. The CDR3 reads CASSTTQGNTIYF. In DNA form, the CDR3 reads TGTGCCAGCAGCACAACCCAGGGAAACACCATATATTTT.

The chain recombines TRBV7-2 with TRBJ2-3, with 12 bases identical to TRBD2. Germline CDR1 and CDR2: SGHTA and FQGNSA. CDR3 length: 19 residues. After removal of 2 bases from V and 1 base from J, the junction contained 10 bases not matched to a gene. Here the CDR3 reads CASSLLGLAGGRGTDTQYF. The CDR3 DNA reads TGTGCCAGCAGCTTACTCGGCCTAGCGGGGGGGCGCGGCACAGATACGCAGTATTTT.

In DNA form, the CDR3 reads TGTGCCAGCAGTTCGGACATTTATGAGCAGTTCTTC. It is translated as CASSSDIYEQFF. V is TRBV7-9 and J is TRBJ2-1, with D possibly TRBD1 on 5 matching bases. The CDR3 contains 12 residues. CDR1 and CDR2 (germline): SEHNR, FQNEAQ (reference sequence). V gave up 6 bases and J gave up 8 bases, with 11 bases separating them. The variable domain in full, completed from reference TRBV7-9 and TRBJ2-1, reads DTGVSQNPRHKITKRGQNVTFRCDPISEHNRLYWYRQTLGQGPEFLTYFQNEAQLEKSRLLSDRFSAERPKGSFSTLEIQRTEQGDSAMYLCASSSDIYEQFFGPGTRLTVL.

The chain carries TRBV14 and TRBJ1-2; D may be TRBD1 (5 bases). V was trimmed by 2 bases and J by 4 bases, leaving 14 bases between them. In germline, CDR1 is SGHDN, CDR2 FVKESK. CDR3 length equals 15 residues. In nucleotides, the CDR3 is TGTGCCAGCAGCCAAATAGCAGGGTGGGCCTATGGCTACACCTTC. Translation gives CASSQIAGWAYGYTF.

The CDR3, as DNA: TGTGCCAGCAGTTTGGAGTTGACAGTTACCTACGAGCAGTACTTC. Translating it yields CASSLELTVTYEQYF. The rearrangement uses TRBV2 and TRBJ2-7, with D possibly matching TRBD1 (5 bases). The V and J ends lost 5 bases and 2 bases respectively, with 16 bases between them. Germline-derived CDR1 and CDR2 are SNHLY and FYNNEI. CDR3 length equals 15 residues.

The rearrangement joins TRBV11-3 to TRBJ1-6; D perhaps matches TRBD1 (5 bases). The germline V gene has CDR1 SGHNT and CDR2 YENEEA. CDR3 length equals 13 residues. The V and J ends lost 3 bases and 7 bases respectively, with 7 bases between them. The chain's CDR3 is CASSLGGNSPLHF. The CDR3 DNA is TGTGCCAGCAGCTTGGGGGGAAATTCACCCCTCCACTTT. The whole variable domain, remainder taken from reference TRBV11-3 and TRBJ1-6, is EAGVVQSPRYKIIEKKQPVAFWCNPISGHNTLYWYLQNLGQGPELLIRYENEEAVDDSQLPKDRFSAERLKGVDSTLKIQPAELGDSAVYLCASSLGGNSPLHFGNGTRLTVT.

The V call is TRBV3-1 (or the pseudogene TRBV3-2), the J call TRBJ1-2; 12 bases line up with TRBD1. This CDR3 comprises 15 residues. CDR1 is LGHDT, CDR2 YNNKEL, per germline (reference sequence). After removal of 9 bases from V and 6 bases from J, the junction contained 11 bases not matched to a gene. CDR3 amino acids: CASNHPGQGANGYTF. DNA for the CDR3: TGTGCCAGTAATCATCCGGGACAGGGGGCAAATGGCTACACCTTC.

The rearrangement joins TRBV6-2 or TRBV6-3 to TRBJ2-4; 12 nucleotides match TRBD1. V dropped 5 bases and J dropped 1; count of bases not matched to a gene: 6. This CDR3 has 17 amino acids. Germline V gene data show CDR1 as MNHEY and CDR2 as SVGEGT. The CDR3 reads CASSPLGQGAAKNIQYF. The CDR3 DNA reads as TGTGCCAGCAGTCCACTGGGACAGGGGGCGGCCAAAAACATTCAGTACTTC.

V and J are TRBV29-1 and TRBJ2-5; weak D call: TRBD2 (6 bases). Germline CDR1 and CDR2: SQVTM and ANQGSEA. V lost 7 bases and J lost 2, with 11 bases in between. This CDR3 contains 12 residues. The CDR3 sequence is CSALGTQETQYF. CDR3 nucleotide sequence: TGCAGCGCGCTCGGGACTCAAGAGACCCAGTACTTC.